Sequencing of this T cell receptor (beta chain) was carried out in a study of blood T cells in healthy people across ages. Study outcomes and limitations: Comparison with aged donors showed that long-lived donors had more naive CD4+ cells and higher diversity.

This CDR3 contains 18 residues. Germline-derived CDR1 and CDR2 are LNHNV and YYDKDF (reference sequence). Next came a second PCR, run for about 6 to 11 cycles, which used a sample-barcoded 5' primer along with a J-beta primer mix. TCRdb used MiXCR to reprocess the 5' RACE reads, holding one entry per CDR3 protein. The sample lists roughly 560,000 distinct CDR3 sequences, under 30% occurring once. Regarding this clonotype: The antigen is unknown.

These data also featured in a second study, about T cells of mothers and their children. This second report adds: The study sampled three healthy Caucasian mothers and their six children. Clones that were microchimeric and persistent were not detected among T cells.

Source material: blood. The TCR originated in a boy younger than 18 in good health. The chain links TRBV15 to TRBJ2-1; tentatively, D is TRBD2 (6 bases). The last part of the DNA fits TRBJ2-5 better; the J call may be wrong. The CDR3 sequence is CATSRDPSDGSFQETQYF. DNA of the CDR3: TGTGCCACCAGCAGAGATCCTAGTGACGGGAGTTTCCAAGAGACCCAGTACTTC.